The present TCR beta chain was sequenced within a study of blood T cell repertoires in COVID-19. Overall study context: COVID-19 samples collected from the United States, Italy and Spain covered acute and convalescent phases.

The germline gives CDR1 MNHEY, CDR2 SVGAGI. Trimming removed 0 bases from V and 2 bases from J, with 10 bases in between. The CDR3 is 15 amino acids. The data were produced by immunoSEQ multiplex PCR, yet TCRdb's version contains in-frame clones alone and is incomplete. The profile shows roughly 82,000 clones, around 88% of them singletons. This clonotype was sampled from a woman in her fifties or sixties with acute or convalescent COVID-19. The rearrangement uses TRBV6-5 and TRBJ1-1; no clear D gene. The sample taken for sequencing was peripheral blood. CDR3 DNA sequence: TGTGCCAGCAGTTACTCGAGAGGAGAAAACACTGAAGCTTTCTTT. Amino acid sequence: CASSYSRGENTEAFF.